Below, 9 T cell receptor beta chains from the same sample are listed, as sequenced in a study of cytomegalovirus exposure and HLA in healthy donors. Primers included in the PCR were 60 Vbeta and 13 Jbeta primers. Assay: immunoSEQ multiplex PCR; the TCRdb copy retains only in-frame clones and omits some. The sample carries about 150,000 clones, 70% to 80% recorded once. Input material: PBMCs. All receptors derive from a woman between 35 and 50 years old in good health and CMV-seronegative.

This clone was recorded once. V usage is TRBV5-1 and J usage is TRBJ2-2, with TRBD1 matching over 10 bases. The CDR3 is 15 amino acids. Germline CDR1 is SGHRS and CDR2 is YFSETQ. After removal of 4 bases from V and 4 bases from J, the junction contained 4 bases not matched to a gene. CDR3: CASSDRTGGTGELFF. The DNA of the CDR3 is TGCGCCAGCAGCGACCGGACAGGGGGCACCGGGGAGCTGTTTTTT.

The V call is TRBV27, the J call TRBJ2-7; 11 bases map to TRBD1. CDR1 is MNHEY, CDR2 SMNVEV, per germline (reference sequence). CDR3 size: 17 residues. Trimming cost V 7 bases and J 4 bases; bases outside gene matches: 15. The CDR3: CASKHVMDRGPSYEQYF. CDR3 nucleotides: TGTGCCAGCAAACATGTGATGGACAGGGGGCCCTCGTACGAGCAGTACTTC.

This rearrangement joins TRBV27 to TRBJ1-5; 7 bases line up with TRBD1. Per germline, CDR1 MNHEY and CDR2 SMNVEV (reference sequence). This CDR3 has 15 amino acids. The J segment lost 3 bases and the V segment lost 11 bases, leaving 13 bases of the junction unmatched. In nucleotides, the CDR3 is TGTGCCGGCACCACTGGACAGGTTCCCAATCAGCCCCAGCATTTT. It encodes CAGTTGQVPNQPQHF.

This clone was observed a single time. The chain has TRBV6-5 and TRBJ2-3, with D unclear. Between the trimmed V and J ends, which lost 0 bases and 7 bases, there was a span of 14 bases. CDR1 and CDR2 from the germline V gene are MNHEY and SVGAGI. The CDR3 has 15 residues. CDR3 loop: CASSYSYDTDNTQYF. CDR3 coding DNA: TGTGCCAGCAGTTACTCGTATGACACGGATAATACGCAGTATTTT.

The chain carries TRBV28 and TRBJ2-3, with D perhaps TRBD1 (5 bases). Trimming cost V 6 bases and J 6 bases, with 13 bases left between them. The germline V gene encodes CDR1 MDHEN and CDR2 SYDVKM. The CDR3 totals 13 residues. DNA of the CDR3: TGTGCCAGCAGAGACGATAAGGGGGATACGCAGTATTTT. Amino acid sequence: CASRDDKGDTQYF.

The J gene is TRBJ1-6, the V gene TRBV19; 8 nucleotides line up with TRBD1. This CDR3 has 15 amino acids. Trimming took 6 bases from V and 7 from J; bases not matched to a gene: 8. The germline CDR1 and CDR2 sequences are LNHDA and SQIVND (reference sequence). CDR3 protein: CASRPRQGNNSPLHF. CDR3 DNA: TGTGCCAGTAGGCCCAGACAGGGGAACAATTCACCCCTCCACTTT.

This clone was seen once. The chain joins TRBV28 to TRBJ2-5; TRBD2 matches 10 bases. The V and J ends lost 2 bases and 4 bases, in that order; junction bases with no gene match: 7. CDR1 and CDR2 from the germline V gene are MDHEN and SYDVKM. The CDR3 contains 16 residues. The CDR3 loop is CASSLLSGGALETQYF. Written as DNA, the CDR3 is TGTGCCAGCAGTTTACTCAGCGGGGGGGCCTTAGAGACCCAGTACTTC.

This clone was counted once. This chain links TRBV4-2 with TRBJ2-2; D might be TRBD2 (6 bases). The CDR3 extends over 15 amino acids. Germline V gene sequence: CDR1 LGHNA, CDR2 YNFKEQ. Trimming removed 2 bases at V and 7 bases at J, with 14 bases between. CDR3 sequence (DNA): TGTGCCAGCAGCCAACCGGGACTCACCGGCGGGGAGCTGTTTTTT. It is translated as CASSQPGLTGGELFF.

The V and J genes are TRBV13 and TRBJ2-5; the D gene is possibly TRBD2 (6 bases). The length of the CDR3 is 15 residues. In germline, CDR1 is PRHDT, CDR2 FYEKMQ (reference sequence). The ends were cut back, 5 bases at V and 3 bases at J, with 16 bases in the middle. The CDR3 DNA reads TGTGCCAGCAGCCGCCTCGGTCCGGGAGAAGAGACCCAGTACTTC. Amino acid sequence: CASSRLGPGEETQYF.